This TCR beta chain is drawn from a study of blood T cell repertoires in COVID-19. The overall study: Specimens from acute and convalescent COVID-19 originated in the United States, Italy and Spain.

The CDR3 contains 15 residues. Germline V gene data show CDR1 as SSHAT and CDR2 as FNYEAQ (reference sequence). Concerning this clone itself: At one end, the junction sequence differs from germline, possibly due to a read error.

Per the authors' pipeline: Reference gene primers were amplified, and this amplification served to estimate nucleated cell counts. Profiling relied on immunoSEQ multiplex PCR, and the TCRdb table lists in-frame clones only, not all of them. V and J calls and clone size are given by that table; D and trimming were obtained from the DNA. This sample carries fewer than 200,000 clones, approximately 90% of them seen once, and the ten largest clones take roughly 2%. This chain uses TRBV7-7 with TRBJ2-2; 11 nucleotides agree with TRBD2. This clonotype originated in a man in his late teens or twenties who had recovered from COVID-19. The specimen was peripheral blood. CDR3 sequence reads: CASSLGTSGTGELFF. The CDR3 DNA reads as TGTGCTAGCAGCTTAGGGACTAGCGGCACCGGGGAGCTGTTTTTT.